The T cell receptor beta chain described here comes from a study of response to subunit inactivated influenza vaccine. Study-wide findings and caveats: The authors offered the suggestion that each seasonal influenza vaccination recruits few new T cells.

One entry per CDR3 protein, called by TCRdb with MiXCR from the RT-PCR reads. The sample lists about 780,000 distinct CDR3 sequences, around a sixth occurring once. Only a few counts were recorded for this clonotype. Its antigen remains unidentified. The CDR3 is 15 amino acids. V gave up 6 bases and J gave up 0 bases, with 15 bases separating them. CDR1 and CDR2 from the germline V gene are SGHTA and FQGNSA. The V and J genes are TRBV7-2 and TRBJ2-7, with D perhaps matching TRBD2 (5 bases). This TCR was recovered from a man aged 50 to 59 who received an inactivated influenza vaccine. This specimen consisted of PBMCs from blood, obtained about 5 days after vaccination. CDR3 loop: CASRDPGNSSYEQYF. For the CDR3, the DNA is TGTGCCAGCAGGGACCCCGGGAATAGCTCCTACGAGCAGTACTTC.